These 29 T cell receptor beta chains were sequenced from one sample in a study of response to subunit inactivated influenza vaccine (dated by TCRdb to between 2018 and 2020). The library came from RT-PCR. Sequencing took place on an Illumina HiSeq 2500. TCRdb itself trimmed the public reads at Q25 with fastp, ran MiXCR and retained productive beta chains. Here each entry gathers all rows of one CDR3 protein and keeps the most common genes and DNA. This sample holds 600,000 to 850,000 distinct CDR3 sequences; around 13% were observed only once. Around 7.6% of the sample is held by the ten biggest clonotypes. Specimen: PBMCs from blood, collected 14 to 15 days before vaccination. Receptors were obtained from a man in his fifties who received an inactivated influenza vaccine. Donor details come from another sample of the same person, matched by shared clones.

J is TRBJ2-7 and V is TRBV19; unclear D gene. This CDR3 is built from 13 residues. V was shortened by 6 bases and J by 2 bases, with 11 bases between the two germline ends. Germline CDR1 is LNHDA and CDR2 is SQIVND (reference sequence). CDR3: CASSISRTYEQYF. DNA for the CDR3: TGTGCCAGTAGCATCAGTCGGACCTACGAGCAGTACTTC.

This clonotype was picked up a small number of times. The J gene is TRBJ2-2, the V gene TRBV2; the D is unclear. This CDR3 has 15 residues. Germline V gene sequence: CDR1 SNHLY, CDR2 FYNNEI. The ends were cut back, 3 bases at V and 0 bases at J, with 8 bases in the middle. This CDR3 reads CASSDLPANTGELFF. The CDR3 nucleotides read TGTGCCAGCAGTGATCTGCCAGCGAACACCGGGGAGCTGTTTTTT.

This clonotype was picked up many times. CDR3 sequence: CASSLADLLQGTEAFF. The CDR3 nucleotides read TGCGCCAGCAGCTTGGCCGATTTACTCCAGGGCACTGAAGCTTTCTTT. The chain is built from TRBV5-1 and TRBJ1-1; a weak D match, TRBD1 (5 bases). The V gene lost 0 bases and the J gene lost 4 bases, with 16 bases spanning the gap. The germline gives CDR1 SGHRS, CDR2 YFSETQ. This CDR3 region has 16 residues.

The chain combines TRBV6-2 or TRBV6-3 with TRBJ1-2; 9 nucleotides align to TRBD1. This CDR3 spans 16 amino acids. CDR1 is MNHEY, CDR2 SVGEGT, per germline. J was trimmed by 3 bases and V by 6 bases; bases with no gene match: 11. DNA of the CDR3: TGTGCCAGCAGGCCCCAACCGGGACAGGGAGACTATGGCTACACCTTC. Residues: CASRPQPGQGDYGYTF.

This clonotype has a handful of counts. The genes are TRBV7-9 and TRBJ2-5; D perhaps matches TRBD2 (6 bases). The CDR3 sequence is 14 residues long. V lost 5 bases, J lost 5 bases, and 15 bases lay in between. Germline-derived CDR1 and CDR2 are SEHNR and FQNEAQ (reference sequence). In DNA form, the CDR3 reads TGTGCCAGCAGCCTTACGGAGGGTCCGGAGACCCAGTACTTC. Its protein is CASSLTEGPETQYF. The whole variable domain, filled in from reference TRBV7-9 and TRBJ2-5, reads DTGVSQNPRHKITKRGQNVTFRCDPISEHNRLYWYRQTLGQGPEFLTYFQNEAQLEKSRLLSDRFSAERPKGSFSTLEIQRTEQGDSAMYLCASSLTEGPETQYFGPGTRLLVL.

The V gene is TRBV12-3 or TRBV12-4, the J gene TRBJ2-3; D is ambiguous. The V and J ends lost 1 base and 8 bases respectively, with 7 bases between them. The CDR3 totals 12 residues. The CDR3 protein is CASSLDGTTQYF. The CDR3 coding sequence is TGTGCCAGCAGTTTAGACGGAACTACGCAGTATTTT.

The chain has TRBV10-3 and TRBJ1-6; D possibly corresponds to TRBD1 (6 bases). CDR1 and CDR2 from the germline V gene are ENHRY and SYGVKD. V was trimmed by 4 bases and J by 0 bases, leaving 13 bases between them. This CDR3 spans 17 amino acids. CDR3 region: CAISARDTSSYNSPLHF. CDR3 nucleotides: TGTGCCATCAGTGCGAGGGACACGAGCTCCTATAATTCACCCCTCCACTTT.

This clonotype appeared a few times. The genes are TRBV2 and TRBJ2-2; 8 bases map to TRBD2. There are 14 residues in the CDR3. In germline, CDR1 is SNHLY, CDR2 FYNNEI. J lost 0 bases, V lost 8 bases, and 2 bases had no gene match. CDR3 sequence (DNA): TGTGCCAGCGGGCGGGAGGCGAACACCGGGGAGCTGTTTTTT. The encoded protein is CASGREANTGELFF.

This clonotype was detected only a few times. The rearrangement joins TRBV20-1 to TRBJ2-7, with 8 bases matching TRBD2. The CDR3 runs to 14 residues. Trimming at V came to 6 bases and at J to 3 bases, leaving 10 bases not matched to a gene. Germline CDR1 reads DFQATT; CDR2 reads SNEGSKA (reference sequence). CDR3 sequence (DNA): TGCAGTGCCACAACCGGCGGGAGGAACTACGAGCAGTACTTC. Translation gives CSATTGGRNYEQYF.

Regarding this clonotype: A clone one base away is much larger, so this may be a read error. This sequence joins TRBV10-3 and TRBJ1-4; 10 nucleotides align to TRBD1. Looked up from germline, CDR1 is ENHRY and CDR2 is SYGVKD. CDR3 length: 15 amino acids. CDR3 DNA sequence: TGTGCCACCGGGGACAGGGGCAACGGCGGTGAAAAACTGTATTTT. It encodes CATGDRGNGGEKLYF.

This clonotype occurred many times. CDR3 protein: CASSLALGGVVFF. The CDR3, as DNA: TGTGCCAGCAGCTTAGCCCTGGGGGGGGTCGTGTTCTTC. The chain carries TRBV7-8 and TRBJ2-1, with 7 bases that match TRBD2. V gave up 0 bases and J gave up 15 bases; unmatched junction bases: 8. Germline assignment: CDR1 SGHVS and CDR2 FQNEAQ. The CDR3 contains 13 residues. The full variable domain, rest sourced from reference TRBV7-8 and TRBJ2-1, is GAGVSQSPRYKVAKRGQDVALRCDPISGHVSLFWYQQALGQGPEFLTYFQNEAQLDKSGLPSDRFFAERPEGSVSTLKIQRTQQEDSAVYLCASSLALGGVVFFGPGTRLTVL.

The CDR3 sequence: CASSLKRVGGELFF. The CDR3 region has the DNA TGTGCCAGCAGTTTGAAGCGAGTCGGCGGGGAGCTGTTTTTT. The chain couples TRBV12-3 or TRBV12-4 to TRBJ2-2; no clear D gene. This CDR3 spans 14 amino acids. V lost 3 bases and J 7 bases, leaving 12 bases between the germline ends.

This chain links TRBV29-1 with TRBJ1-2; D possibly corresponds to TRBD1 (5 bases). The CDR3 covers 13 residues. V lost 6 bases, J lost 4 bases, and 15 bases lay in between. The germline gives CDR1 SQVTM, CDR2 ANQGSEA. This CDR3 reads CSVHGTLTYGYTF. CDR3 nucleotides: TGCAGCGTCCACGGGACGCTGACCTATGGCTACACCTTC. Combining the CDR3 with reference TRBV29-1 and TRBJ1-2 gives the whole variable domain SAVISQKPSRDICQRGTSLTIQCQVDSQVTMMFWYRQQPGQSLTLIATANQGSEATYESGFVIDKFPISRPNLTFSTLTVSNMSPEDSSIYLCSVHGTLTYGYTFGSGTRLTVV.

This clonotype was counted between two and nine times. This chain links TRBV6-1 with TRBJ2-2; 7 bases agree with TRBD2. Germline V gene sequence: CDR1 MNHNS, CDR2 SASEGT. Trimming at V came to 5 bases and at J to 1 base, leaving 7 bases not matched to a gene. This CDR3 spans 16 amino acids. The CDR3 nucleotides are TGTGCCAGCAGTAAACGGGACTACAGGAACACCGGGGAGCTGTTTTTT. This gives the protein CASSKRDYRNTGELFF.

The chain employs TRBV14 and TRBJ1-5; a weak D match, TRBD1 (5 bases). The CDR3 totals 15 residues. Between the trimmed V and J ends, which lost 5 bases and 7 bases, there was a span of 18 bases. Germline V lookup: CDR1 SGHDN, CDR2 FVKESK. DNA for the CDR3: TGTGCCAGCAGCTCAGGGCCACCGGGACGGCAGCCCCAGCATTTT. Protein: CASSSGPPGRQPQHF.

This clonotype was seen only a few times. The chain recombines TRBV19 with TRBJ1-5; possibly TRBD1 for D (6 bases). This CDR3 spans 16 amino acids. Trimming stripped 1 base from V and 1 base from J, with 11 bases between. CDR1 and CDR2 (germline): LNHDA, SQIVND (reference sequence). CDR3 DNA sequence: TGTGCCAGTAGTATAGGGTTAGGGGGGAGCAATCAGCCCCAGCATTTT. Translating gives CASSIGLGGSNQPQHF.

CDR3 coding DNA: TGTGCCACCAGTGATCCGCGGACTAGCGGGGGGGATTGGAACACCGGGGAGCTGTTTTTT. It codes for CATSDPRTSGGDWNTGELFF. The V call is TRBV24-1, the J call TRBJ2-2, with 15 bases aligning to TRBD2. The CDR3 has 20 amino acids. Germline CDR1 is KGHDR and CDR2 is SFDVKD. Trimming at V came to 3 bases and at J to 1 base, leaving 8 bases not matched to a gene.

The genes are TRBV5-6 and TRBJ1-5; 8 bases fit TRBD1. The V and J ends lost 5 bases and 5 bases, in that order; junction bases with no gene match: 6. The CDR3 extends over 14 amino acids. Per germline, CDR1 SGHDT and CDR2 YYEEEE. The CDR3 here is CASSHGQGDQPQHF. CDR3 bases: TGTGCCAGCAGTCACGGACAGGGCGATCAGCCCCAGCATTTT.

DNA of the CDR3: TGCGCCAGCAGCTTGCGGGTCGGGACAGGGGGCTCCTACGAGCAGTACTTC. Translated: CASSLRVGTGGSYEQYF. V usage is TRBV5-1 and J usage is TRBJ2-7, with 11 bases matching TRBD1. CDR3 length: 17 residues. Germline loops: CDR1 SGHRS, CDR2 YFSETQ. J lost 0 bases, V lost 1 base, and 6 bases had no gene match. Based on the CDR3 plus reference TRBV5-1 and TRBJ2-7, the full variable domain is KAGVTQTPRYLIKTRGQQVTLSCSPISGHRSVSWYQQTPGQGLQFLFEYFSETQRNKGNFPGRFSGRQFSNSRSEMNVSTLELGDSALYLCASSLRVGTGGSYEQYFGPGTRLTVT.

This chain's CDR3 is CASSHSEKLFF. The CDR3 DNA reads TGTGCCAGCAGTCACAGTGAAAAACTGTTTTTT. V gene TRBV12-3 or TRBV12-4 combines with J gene TRBJ1-4; D is unresolved. V was cut by 5 bases and J by 7 bases, with 5 bases left in between. This CDR3 spans 11 amino acids.

This clonotype has just a few counts. V and J are TRBV28 and TRBJ2-7; 9 positions agree with TRBD2. Trimming removed 2 bases from V and 3 bases from J; junction bases left unmatched: 5. CDR3 size: 15 residues. The V gene's germline CDR1 is MDHEN and CDR2 SYDVKM. The CDR3 protein is CASSLEGSGSYEQYF. The CDR3 DNA sequence: TGTGCCAGCAGTTTAGAGGGTAGCGGGAGCTACGAGCAGTACTTC. Full variable domain (missing parts from reference TRBV28 and TRBJ2-7): DVKVTQSSRYLVKRTGEKVFLECVQDMDHENMFWYRQDPGLGLRLIYFSYDVKMKEKGDIPEGYSVSREKKERFSLILESASTNQTSMYLCASSLEGSGSYEQYFGPGTRLTVT.

This clonotype was seen a few times. The chain has TRBV6-5 and TRBJ1-3, with D possibly TRBD1 on 6 matching bases. V shed 2 bases and J shed 0 bases, with 8 bases lying between them. From germline, CDR1 is MNHEY and CDR2 SVGAGI. The CDR3 contains 15 residues. The CDR3 sequence is CASSYRGTSGNTIYF. The CDR3 bases are TGTGCCAGCAGTTACAGGGGGACCTCTGGAAACACCATATATTTT.

The CDR3 spells CSGSESTGELFF. DNA of the CDR3: TGCAGTGGTAGTGAGAGCACCGGGGAGCTGTTTTTT. This chain connects TRBV20-1 to TRBJ2-2; D call uncertain. Trimming stripped 7 bases from V and 4 bases from J, with 10 bases between. This CDR3 has 12 amino acids. The V gene's germline CDR1 is DFQATT and CDR2 SNEGSKA (reference sequence).

In its sample, this clonotype was seen a few times. The chain recombines TRBV4-1 with TRBJ2-7; D call uncertain. CDR1 and CDR2 (germline): MGHRA, YSYEKL. The ends were cut back, 1 base at V and 2 bases at J, with 9 bases in the middle. CDR3 length: 14 amino acids. CDR3 DNA sequence: TGCGCCAGCAGCCAAGGGACGGTGACCTACGAGCAGTACTTC. It yields the protein CASSQGTVTYEQYF.

The chain recombines TRBV19 with TRBJ2-1; D gene uncertain. The germline CDR1 and CDR2 sequences are LNHDA and SQIVND (reference sequence). This CDR3 contains 15 residues. V was pared by 3 bases and J by 6 bases, with 15 bases between. CDR3 bases: TGTGCCAGTAGTATTGTACCAACGCCTTTCAATGAGCAGTTCTTC. Translating gives CASSIVPTPFNEQFF.

The chain recombines TRBV30 with TRBJ1-4; the D is unclear. CDR1 is GTSNPN and CDR2 is SVGIG in the germline V gene (reference sequence). Trimming removed 1 base from V and 4 bases from J, with 13 bases in between. CDR3 size: 15 residues. The CDR3 loop is CAWSEGGLFNEKLFF. CDR3 DNA sequence: TGTGCCTGGAGTGAGGGCGGGCTTTTTAATGAAAAACTGTTTTTT. The whole variable domain, remainder taken from reference TRBV30 and TRBJ1-4, is SQTIHQWPATLVQPVGSPLSLECTVEGTSNPNLYWYRQAAGRGLQLLFYSVGIGQISSEVPQNLSASRPQDRQFILSSKKLLLSDSGFYLCAWSEGGLFNEKLFFGSGTQLSVL.

This clonotype was observed a few times. The DNA for the CDR3 is TGTGCCAGCAGACGGGCCCCCCTCTTTGGCGAGCAGTACTTC. Its protein product is CASRRAPLFGEQYF. The chain couples TRBV28 to TRBJ2-7, with D unclear. The ends were cut back, 6 bases at V and 6 bases at J, with 18 bases in the middle. The CDR3 is 14 residues long. Germline lookup yields CDR1 MDHEN and CDR2 SYDVKM.

V usage is TRBV20-1 and J usage is TRBJ2-5; D perhaps matches TRBD2 (5 bases). Trimming cost V 1 base and J 2 bases, with 17 bases left between them. CDR3 length equals 16 residues. Germline values: CDR1 DFQATT, CDR2 SNEGSKA (reference sequence). The CDR3 here is CSARVFGVSVQETQYF. CDR3 sequence (DNA): TGCAGTGCTAGAGTCTTCGGGGTCAGTGTTCAAGAGACCCAGTACTTC.

In this sample, this clonotype turned up a few times. The chain recombines TRBV2 with TRBJ1-1; D gene uncertain. Per the germline V gene, CDR1 is SNHLY and CDR2 is FYNNEI. Trimming removed 3 bases at V and 2 bases at J, with 16 bases between. This CDR3 contains 16 residues. As DNA, the CDR3 is TGTGCCAGCAGTGACCAGGTCTACTTGGGAAACACTGAAGCTTTCTTT. Amino acid sequence: CASSDQVYLGNTEAFF. Based on the CDR3 plus reference TRBV2 and TRBJ1-1, the full variable domain is EPEVTQTPSHQVTQMGQEVILRCVPISNHLYFYWYRQILGQKVEFLVSFYNNEISEKSEIFDDQFSVERPDGSNFTLKIRSTKLEDSAMYFCASSDQVYLGNTEAFFGQGTRLTVV.